This T cell receptor beta chain was sequenced during a study of molecular identifiers for immune sequencing clone quantification. V gave up 0 bases and J gave up 8 bases; unmatched junction bases: 3. CDR3 length equals 13 residues. From germline, CDR1 is SQVTM and CDR2 ANQGSEA. TCRdb re-called the PCR reads with MiXCR, one entry per CDR3 protein. The table records hundreds of thousands of distinct CDR3 sequences, roughly 23% of them present only once. The V call is TRBV29-1, the J call TRBJ2-1; 8 bases agree with TRBD2. The TCR originated in a human donor in good health. Some libraries in this study had Jurkat cell RNA spiked in. Source material: naive CD8+ T cells from blood, with Jurkat cell RNA spiked in. The subset denotes: FACS-sorted CD8+CD4-CCR7+CD45RA+ naive T cells. CDR3 protein: CSVEDRGGYEQFF. DNA of the CDR3: TGCAGCGTTGAAGATCGGGGGGGATATGAGCAGTTCTTC.